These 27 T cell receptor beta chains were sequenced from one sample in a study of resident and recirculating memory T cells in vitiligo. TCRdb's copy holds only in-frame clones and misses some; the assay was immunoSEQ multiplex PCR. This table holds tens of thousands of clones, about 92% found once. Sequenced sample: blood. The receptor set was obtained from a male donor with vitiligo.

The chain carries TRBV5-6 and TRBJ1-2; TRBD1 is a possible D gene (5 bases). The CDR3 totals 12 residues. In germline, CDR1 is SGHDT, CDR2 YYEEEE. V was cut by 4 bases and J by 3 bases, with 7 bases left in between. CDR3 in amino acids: CASSRGDYGYTF. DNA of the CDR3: TGTGCCAGCAGCCGGGGGGACTATGGCTACACCTTC.

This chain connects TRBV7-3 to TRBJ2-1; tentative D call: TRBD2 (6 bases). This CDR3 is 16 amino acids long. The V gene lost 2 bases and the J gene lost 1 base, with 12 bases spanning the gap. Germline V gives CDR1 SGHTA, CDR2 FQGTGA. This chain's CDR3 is CASSLWAGPSYNEQFF. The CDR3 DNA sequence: TGTGCCAGCAGCTTATGGGCGGGACCTTCCTACAATGAGCAGTTCTTC. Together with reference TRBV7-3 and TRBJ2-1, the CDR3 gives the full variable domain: GAGVSQTPSNKVTEKGKYVELRCDPISGHTALYWYRQSLGQGPEFLIYFQGTGAADDSGLPNDRFFAVRPEGSVSTLKIQRTERGDSAVYLCASSLWAGPSYNEQFFGPGTRLTVL.

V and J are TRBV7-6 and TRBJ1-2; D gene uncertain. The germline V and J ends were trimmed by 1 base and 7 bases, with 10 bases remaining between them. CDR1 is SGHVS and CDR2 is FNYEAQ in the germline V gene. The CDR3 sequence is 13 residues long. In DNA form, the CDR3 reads TGTGCCAGCAGCTTAGGGCCACGGAGTGGCTACACCTTC. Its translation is CASSLGPRSGYTF.

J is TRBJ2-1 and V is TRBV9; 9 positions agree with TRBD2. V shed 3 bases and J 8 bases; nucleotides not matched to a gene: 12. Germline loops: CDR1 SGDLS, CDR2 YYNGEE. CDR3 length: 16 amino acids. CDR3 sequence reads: CASSARGGATGDEQFF. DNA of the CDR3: TGTGCCAGCAGCGCACGCGGGGGGGCTACAGGCGATGAGCAGTTCTTC.

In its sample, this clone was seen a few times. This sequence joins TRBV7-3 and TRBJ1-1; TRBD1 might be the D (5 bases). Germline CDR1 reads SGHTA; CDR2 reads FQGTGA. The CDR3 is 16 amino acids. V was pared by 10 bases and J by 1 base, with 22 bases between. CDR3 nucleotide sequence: TGTGCCACAAATCGGGGGATCGAGAGAGGGAACACTGAAGCTTTCTTT. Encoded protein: CATNRGIERGNTEAFF.

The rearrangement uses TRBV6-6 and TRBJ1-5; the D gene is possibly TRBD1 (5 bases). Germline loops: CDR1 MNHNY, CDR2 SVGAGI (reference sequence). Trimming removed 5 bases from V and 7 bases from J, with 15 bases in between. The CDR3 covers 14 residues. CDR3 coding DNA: TGTGCCAGCAGTCCCCGCGGTAGGGGACAGCCCCAGCATTTT. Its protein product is CASSPRGRGQPQHF.

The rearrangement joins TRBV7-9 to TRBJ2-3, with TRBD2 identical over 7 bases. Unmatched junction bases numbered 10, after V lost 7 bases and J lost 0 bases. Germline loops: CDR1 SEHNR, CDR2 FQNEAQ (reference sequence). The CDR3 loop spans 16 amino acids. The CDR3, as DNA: TGTGCCAGCACCAACCTCGGGACTACTAGCACAGATACGCAGTATTTT. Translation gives CASTNLGTTSTDTQYF. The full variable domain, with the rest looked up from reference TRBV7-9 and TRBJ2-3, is DTGVSQNPRHKITKRGQNVTFRCDPISEHNRLYWYRQTLGQGPEFLTYFQNEAQLEKSRLLSDRFSAERPKGSFSTLEIQRTEQGDSAMYLCASTNLGTTSTDTQYFGPGTRLTVL.

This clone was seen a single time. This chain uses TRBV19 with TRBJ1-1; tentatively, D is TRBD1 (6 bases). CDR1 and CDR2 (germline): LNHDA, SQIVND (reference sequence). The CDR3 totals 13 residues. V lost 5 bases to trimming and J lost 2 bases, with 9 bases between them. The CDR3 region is CASSEQGNTEAFF. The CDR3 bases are TGTGCCAGTAGTGAACAGGGAAACACTGAAGCTTTCTTT.

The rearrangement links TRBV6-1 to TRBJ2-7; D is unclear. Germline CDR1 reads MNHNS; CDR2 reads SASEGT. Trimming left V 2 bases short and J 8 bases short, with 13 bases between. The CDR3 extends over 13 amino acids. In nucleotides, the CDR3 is TGTGCCAGCAGTGAACAGGTCGAAAATAAGCAGTACTTC. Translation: CASSEQVENKQYF.

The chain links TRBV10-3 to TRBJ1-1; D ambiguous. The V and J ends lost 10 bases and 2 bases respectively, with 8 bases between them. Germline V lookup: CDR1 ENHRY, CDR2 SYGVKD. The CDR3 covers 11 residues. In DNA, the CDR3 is TGTGCCACCGGGGTAAACACTGAAGCTTTCTTT. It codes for CATGVNTEAFF.

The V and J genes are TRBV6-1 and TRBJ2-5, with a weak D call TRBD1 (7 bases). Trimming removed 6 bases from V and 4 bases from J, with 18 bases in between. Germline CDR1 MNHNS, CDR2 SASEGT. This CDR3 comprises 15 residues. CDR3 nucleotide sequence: TGTGCCAGCAGAGATCCAGGGGGGCCGGGAGAGACCCAGTACTTC. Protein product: CASRDPGGPGETQYF.

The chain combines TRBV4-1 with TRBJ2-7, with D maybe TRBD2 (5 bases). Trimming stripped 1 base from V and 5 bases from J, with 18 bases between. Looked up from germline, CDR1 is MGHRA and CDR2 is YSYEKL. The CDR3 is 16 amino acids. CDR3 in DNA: TGCGCCAGCAGCCAAGGTCGGAGGCAGAACACACACGAGCAGTACTTC. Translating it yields CASSQGRRQNTHEQYF.

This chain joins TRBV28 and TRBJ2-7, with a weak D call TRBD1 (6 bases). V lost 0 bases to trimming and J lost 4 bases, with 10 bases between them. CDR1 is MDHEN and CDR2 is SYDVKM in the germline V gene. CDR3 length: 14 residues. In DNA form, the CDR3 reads TGTGCCAGCAGTTTATGGAGACAGGTTTACGAGCAGTACTTC. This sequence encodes CASSLWRQVYEQYF.

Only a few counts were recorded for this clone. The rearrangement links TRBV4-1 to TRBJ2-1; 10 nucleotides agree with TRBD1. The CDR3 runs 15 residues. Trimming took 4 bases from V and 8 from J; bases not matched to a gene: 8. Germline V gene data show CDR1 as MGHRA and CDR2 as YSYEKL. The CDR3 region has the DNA TGCGCCAGCAGCCTCGACAGGGGGCGCGTCGATGAGCAGTTCTTC. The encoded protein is CASSLDRGRVDEQFF.

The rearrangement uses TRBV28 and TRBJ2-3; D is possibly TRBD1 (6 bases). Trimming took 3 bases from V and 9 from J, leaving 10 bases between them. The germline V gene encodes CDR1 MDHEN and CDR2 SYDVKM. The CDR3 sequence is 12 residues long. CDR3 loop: CASSFGTRTQYF. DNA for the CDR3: TGTGCCAGCAGTTTCGGGACAAGAACGCAGTATTTT. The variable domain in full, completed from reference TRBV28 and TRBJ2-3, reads DVKVTQSSRYLVKRTGEKVFLECVQDMDHENMFWYRQDPGLGLRLIYFSYDVKMKEKGDIPEGYSVSREKKERFSLILESASTNQTSMYLCASSFGTRTQYFGPGTRLTVL.

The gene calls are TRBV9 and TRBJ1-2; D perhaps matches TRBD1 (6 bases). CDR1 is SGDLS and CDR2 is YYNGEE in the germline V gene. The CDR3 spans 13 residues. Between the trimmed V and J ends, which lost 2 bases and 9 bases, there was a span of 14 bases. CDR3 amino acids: CASSVSRGWSYTF. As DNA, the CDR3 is TGTGCCAGCAGCGTTTCCAGGGGATGGAGCTACACCTTC.

CDR3 coding DNA: TGTGCCAGCAGTCAACAGGGTTCTAGAGCCTATGGCTACACCTTC. The encoded protein is CASSQQGSRAYGYTF. This chain uses TRBV6-5 with TRBJ1-2; tentatively, D is TRBD1 (6 bases). CDR3 length: 15 residues. Germline lookup yields CDR1 MNHEY and CDR2 SVGAGI. V was clipped by 5 bases and J by 4 bases, with 17 bases between them.

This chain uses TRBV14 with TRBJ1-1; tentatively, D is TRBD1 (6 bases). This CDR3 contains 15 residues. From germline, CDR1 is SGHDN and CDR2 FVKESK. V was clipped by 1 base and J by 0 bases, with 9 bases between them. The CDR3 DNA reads TGTGCCAGCAGCCAAGGGGGGCACCTGAACACTGAAGCTTTCTTT. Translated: CASSQGGHLNTEAFF.

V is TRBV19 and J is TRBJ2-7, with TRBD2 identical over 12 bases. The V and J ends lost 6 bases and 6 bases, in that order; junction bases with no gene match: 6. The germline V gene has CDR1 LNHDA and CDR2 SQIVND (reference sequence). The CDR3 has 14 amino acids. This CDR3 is CASSALAGGGEQYF. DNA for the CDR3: TGTGCCAGTAGCGCGCTAGCGGGAGGGGGCGAGCAGTACTTC. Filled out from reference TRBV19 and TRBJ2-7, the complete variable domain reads DGGITQSPKYLFRKEGQNVTLSCEQNLNHDAMYWYRQDPGQGLRLIYYSQIVNDFQKGDIAEGYSVSREKKESFPLTVTSAQKNPTAFYLCASSALAGGGEQYFGPGTRLTVT.

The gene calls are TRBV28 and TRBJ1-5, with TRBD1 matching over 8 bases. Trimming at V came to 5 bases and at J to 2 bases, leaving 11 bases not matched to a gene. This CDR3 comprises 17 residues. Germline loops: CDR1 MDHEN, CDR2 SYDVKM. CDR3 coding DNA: TGTGCCAGCAGTCCGGGGACAGGATGGTATGGCAATCAGCCCCAGCATTTT. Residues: CASSPGTGWYGNQPQHF.

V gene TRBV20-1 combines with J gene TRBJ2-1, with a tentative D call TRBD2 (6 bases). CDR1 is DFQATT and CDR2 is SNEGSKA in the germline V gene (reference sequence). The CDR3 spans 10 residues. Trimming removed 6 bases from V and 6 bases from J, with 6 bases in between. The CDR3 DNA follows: TGCAGTGCAGCGGGCAATGAGCAGTTCTTC. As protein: CSAAGNEQFF.

CDR3 sequence reads: CASSGTGFHNEKLFF. The DNA for the CDR3 is TGTGCCAGTAGTGGAACAGGTTTTCATAATGAAAAACTGTTTTTT. This rearrangement joins TRBV19 to TRBJ1-4; D perhaps matches TRBD1 (5 bases). Trimming shortened V by 5 bases and J by 4 bases, and 14 bases separated the two germline ends. This CDR3 region has 15 residues. Germline CDR1 reads LNHDA; CDR2 reads SQIVND (reference sequence).

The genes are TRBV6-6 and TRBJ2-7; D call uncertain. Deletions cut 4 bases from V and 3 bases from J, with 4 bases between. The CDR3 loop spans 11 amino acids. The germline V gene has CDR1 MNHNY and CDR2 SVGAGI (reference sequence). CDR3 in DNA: TGTGCCAGCAGTTGGAGCTACGAGCAGTACTTC. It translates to CASSWSYEQYF.

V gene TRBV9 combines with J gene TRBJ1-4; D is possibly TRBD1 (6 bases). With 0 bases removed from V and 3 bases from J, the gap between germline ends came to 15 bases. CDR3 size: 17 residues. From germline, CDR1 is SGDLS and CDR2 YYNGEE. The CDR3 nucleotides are TGTGCCAGCAGCGTAGCTGCGGGGGGGGCACCTAATGAAAAACTGTTTTTT. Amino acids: CASSVAAGGAPNEKLFF.

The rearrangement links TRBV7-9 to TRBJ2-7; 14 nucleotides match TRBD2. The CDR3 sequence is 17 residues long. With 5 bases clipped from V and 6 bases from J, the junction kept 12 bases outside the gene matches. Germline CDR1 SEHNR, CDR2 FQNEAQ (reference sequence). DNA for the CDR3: TGTGCCAGCAGCGCGACTAGCGGGAGGGCCAGGTTAGGCGAGCAGTACTTC. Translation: CASSATSGRARLGEQYF.

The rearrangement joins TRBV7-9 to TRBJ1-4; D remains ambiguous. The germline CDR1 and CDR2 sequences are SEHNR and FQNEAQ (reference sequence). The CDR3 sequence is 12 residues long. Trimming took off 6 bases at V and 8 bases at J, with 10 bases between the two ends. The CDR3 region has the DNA TGTGCCAGCAGTCCCCCGGGAGAAAAACTGTTTTTT. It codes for CASSPPGEKLFF.

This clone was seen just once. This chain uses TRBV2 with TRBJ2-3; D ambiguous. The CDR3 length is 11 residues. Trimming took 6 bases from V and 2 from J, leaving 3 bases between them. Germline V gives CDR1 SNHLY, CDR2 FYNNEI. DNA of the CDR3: TGTGCCAGCAGCTACACAGATACGCAGTATTTT. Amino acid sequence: CASSYTDTQYF.